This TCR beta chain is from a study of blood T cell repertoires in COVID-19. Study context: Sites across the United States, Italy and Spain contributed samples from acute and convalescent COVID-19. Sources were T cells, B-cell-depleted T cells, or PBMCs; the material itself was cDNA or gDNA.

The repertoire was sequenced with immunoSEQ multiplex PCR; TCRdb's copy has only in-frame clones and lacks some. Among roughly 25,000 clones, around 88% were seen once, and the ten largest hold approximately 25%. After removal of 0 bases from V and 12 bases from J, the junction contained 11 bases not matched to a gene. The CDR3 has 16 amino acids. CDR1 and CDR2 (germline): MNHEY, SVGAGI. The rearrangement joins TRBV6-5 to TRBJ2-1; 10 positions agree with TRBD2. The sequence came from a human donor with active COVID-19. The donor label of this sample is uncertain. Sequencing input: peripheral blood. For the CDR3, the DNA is TGTGCCAGCAGTTACTCGAGGCTAGCGGGAGAAGTAGGGCAGTTCTTC. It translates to CASSYSRLAGEVGQFF.